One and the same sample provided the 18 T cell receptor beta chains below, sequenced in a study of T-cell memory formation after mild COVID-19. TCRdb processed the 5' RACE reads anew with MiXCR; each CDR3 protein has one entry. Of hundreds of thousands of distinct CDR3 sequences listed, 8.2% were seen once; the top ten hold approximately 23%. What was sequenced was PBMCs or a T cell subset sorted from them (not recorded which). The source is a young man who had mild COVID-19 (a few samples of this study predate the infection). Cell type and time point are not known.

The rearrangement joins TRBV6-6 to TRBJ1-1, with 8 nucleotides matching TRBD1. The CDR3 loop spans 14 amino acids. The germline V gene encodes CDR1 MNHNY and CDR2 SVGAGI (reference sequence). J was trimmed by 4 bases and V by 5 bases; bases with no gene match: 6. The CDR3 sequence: CASSARTGSTEAFF. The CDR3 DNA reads TGTGCCAGCAGTGCCCGGACAGGGAGCACTGAAGCTTTCTTT.

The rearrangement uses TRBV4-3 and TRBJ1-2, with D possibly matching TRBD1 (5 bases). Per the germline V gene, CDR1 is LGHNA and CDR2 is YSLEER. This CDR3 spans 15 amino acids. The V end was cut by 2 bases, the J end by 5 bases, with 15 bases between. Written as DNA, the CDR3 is TGCGCCAGCAGCCAATCGCAGGGATTACGGTATGGCTACACCTTC. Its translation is CASSQSQGLRYGYTF.

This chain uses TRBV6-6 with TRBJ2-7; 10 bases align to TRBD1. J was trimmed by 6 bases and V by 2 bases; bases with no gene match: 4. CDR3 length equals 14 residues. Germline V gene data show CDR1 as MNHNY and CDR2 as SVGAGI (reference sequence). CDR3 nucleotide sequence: TGTGCCAGCAGTTACCCGCGGGACAGGGGCGAGCAGTACTTC. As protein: CASSYPRDRGEQYF.

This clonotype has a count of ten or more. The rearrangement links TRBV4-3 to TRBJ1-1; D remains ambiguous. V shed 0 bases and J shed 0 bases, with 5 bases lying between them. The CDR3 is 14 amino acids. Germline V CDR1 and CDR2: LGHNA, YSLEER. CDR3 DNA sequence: TGCGCCAGCAGCCAAGACCGTGTGAACACTGAAGCTTTCTTT. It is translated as CASSQDRVNTEAFF.

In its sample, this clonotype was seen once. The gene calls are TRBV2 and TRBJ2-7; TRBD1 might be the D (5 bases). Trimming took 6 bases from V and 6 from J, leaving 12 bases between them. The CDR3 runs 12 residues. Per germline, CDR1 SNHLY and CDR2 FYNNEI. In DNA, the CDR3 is TGTGCCAGCAGCCAGGGAATAAGCGAGCAGTACTTC. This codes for CASSQGISEQYF.

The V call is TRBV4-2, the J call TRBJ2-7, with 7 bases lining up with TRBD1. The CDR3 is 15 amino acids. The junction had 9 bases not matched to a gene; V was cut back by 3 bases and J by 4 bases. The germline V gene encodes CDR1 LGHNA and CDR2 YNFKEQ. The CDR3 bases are TGTGCCAGCAGCCAGACAGGGTGGACCCCTTACGAGCAGTACTTC. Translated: CASSQTGWTPYEQYF.

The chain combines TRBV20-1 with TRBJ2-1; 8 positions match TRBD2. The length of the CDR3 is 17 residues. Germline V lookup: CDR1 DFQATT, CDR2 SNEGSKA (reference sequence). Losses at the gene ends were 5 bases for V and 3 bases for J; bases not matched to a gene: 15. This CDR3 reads CSAPPFSSSGFYNEQFF. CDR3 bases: TGCAGTGCTCCTCCATTTTCCTCTAGCGGGTTCTACAATGAGCAGTTCTTC.

CDR3 region: CATSGGQGDGYTF. The CDR3, as DNA: TGTGCCACCAGTGGGGGACAGGGGGATGGCTACACCTTC. The chain recombines TRBV24-1 with TRBJ1-2, with 11 nucleotides matching TRBD1. V lost 5 bases to trimming and J lost 6 bases; unmatched junction nucleotides: 1. The CDR3 length is 13 residues. Per germline, CDR1 KGHDR and CDR2 SFDVKD.

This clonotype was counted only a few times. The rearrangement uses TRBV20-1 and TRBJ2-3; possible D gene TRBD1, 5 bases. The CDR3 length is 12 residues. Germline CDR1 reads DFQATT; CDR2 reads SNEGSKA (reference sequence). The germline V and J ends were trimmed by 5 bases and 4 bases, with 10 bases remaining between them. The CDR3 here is CSADQGADTQYF. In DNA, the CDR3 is TGCAGTGCTGACCAGGGTGCAGATACGCAGTATTTT.

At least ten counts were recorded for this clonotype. CDR3 protein: CASRPDSSNTGELFF. The CDR3 coding sequence is TGCGCCAGCAGGCCGGACAGTTCGAACACCGGGGAGCTGTTTTTT. The chain uses TRBV4-3 and TRBJ2-2; TRBD1 might be the D (6 bases). CDR3 length: 15 residues. The ends were cut back, 6 bases at V and 0 bases at J, with 11 bases in the middle. In germline, CDR1 is LGHNA, CDR2 YSLEER.

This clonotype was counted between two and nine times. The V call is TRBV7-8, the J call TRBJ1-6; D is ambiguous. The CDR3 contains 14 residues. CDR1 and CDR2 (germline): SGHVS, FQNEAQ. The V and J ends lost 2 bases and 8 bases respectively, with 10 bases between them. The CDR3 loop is CASSLSGKDSPLHF. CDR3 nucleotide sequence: TGTGCCAGCAGCTTATCGGGGAAGGATTCACCCCTCCACTTT.

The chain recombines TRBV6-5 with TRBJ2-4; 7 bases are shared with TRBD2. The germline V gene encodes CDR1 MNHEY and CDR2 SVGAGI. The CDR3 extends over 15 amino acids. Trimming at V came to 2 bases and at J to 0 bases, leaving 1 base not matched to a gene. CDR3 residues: CASSYTGGAKNIQYF. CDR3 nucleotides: TGTGCCAGCAGTTACACGGGGGGAGCCAAAAACATTCAGTACTTC.

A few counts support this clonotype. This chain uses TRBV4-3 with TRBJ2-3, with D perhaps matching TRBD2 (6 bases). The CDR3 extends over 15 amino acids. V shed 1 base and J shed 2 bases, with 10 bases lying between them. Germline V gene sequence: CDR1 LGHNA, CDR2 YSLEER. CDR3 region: CASSQGSGDTDTQYF. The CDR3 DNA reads TGCGCCAGCAGCCAAGGTTCGGGGGACACAGATACGCAGTATTTT.

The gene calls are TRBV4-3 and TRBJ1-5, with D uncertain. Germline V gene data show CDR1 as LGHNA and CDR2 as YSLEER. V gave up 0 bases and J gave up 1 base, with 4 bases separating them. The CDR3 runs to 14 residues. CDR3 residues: CASSQDWSNQPQHF. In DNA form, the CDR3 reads TGCGCCAGCAGCCAAGATTGGAGCAATCAGCCCCAGCATTTT.

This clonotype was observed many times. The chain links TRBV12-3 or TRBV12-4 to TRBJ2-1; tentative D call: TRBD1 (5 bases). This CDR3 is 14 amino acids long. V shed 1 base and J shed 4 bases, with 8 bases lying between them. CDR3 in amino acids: CASSLVSGYNEQFF. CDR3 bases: TGTGCCAGCAGTTTAGTCTCAGGGTACAATGAGCAGTTCTTC.

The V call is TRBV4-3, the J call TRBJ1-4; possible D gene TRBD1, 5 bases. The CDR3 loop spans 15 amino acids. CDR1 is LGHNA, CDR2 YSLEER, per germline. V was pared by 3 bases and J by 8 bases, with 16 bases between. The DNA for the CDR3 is TGCGCCAGCAGCCACAGGGACTCCCCGGCGGAAAAACTGTTTTTT. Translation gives CASSHRDSPAEKLFF.

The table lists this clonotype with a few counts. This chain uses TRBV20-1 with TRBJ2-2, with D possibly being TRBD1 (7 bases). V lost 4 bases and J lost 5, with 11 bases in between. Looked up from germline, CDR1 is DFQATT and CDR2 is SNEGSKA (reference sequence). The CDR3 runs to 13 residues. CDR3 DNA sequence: TGCAGTGCTAAGGGGGCGGGGACCGGGGAGCTGTTTTTT. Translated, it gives CSAKGAGTGELFF.

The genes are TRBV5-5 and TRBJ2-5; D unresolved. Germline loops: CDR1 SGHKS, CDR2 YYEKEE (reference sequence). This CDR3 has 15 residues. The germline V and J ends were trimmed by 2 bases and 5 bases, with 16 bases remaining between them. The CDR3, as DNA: TGTGCCAGCAGCTTAACGGACCGGGCGGCGGAGACCCAGTACTTC. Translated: CASSLTDRAAETQYF.